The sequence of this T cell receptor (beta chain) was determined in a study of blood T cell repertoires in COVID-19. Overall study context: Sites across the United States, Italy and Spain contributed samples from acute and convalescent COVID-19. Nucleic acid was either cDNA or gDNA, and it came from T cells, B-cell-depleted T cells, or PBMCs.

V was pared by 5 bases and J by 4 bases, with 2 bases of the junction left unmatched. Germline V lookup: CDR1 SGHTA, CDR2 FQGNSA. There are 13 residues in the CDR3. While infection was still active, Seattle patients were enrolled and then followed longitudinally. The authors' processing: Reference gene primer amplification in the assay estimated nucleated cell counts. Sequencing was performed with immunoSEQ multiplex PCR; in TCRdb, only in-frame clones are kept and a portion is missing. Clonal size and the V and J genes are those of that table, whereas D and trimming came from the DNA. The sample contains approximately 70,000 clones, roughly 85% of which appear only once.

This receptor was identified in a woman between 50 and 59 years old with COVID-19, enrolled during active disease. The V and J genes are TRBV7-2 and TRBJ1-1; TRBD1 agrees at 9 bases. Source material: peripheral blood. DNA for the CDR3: TGTGCCAGCAGCCCGACAGGGGGCACTGAAGCTTTCTTT. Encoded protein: CASSPTGGTEAFF.